A single sample gave rise to the 18 T cell receptor beta chains below, sequenced in a study of blood T cells in healthy people across ages (dated by TCRdb to between 2014 and 2016). The library relied on 5' RACE. TCRdb names Illumina HiSeq 2500 as the instrument used. A second PCR of roughly 6 to 11 cycles was run with a J-beta primer mix and a sample-barcoded 5' primer. In TCRdb, the public reads were trimmed at Q25 with fastp and aligned with MiXCR, with productive beta chains retained. All rows with the same CDR3 protein become a single entry with the most common DNA and genes. The sample data list hundreds of thousands of distinct CDR3 sequences, and more than 45% of these were observed just once. Of the sample, roughly 20% falls within the top ten clones. Source material: blood. All receptors come from a young man in good health.

The genes are TRBV29-1 and TRBJ1-1; D is perhaps TRBD1 (6 bases). This CDR3 comprises 14 residues. CDR1 is SQVTM, CDR2 ANQGSEA, per germline. Trimming took off 6 bases at V and 2 bases at J, with 16 bases between the two ends. This chain's CDR3 is CSVAFGQTNTEAFF. DNA for the CDR3: TGCAGCGTCGCCTTCGGACAGACAAACACTGAAGCTTTCTTT. Full variable domain (remainder filled in from reference TRBV29-1 and TRBJ1-1): SAVISQKPSRDICQRGTSLTIQCQVDSQVTMMFWYRQQPGQSLTLIATANQGSEATYESGFVIDKFPISRPNLTFSTLTVSNMSPEDSSIYLCSVAFGQTNTEAFFGQGTRLTVV.

This clonotype was detected only once. The V and J genes are TRBV11-1 and TRBJ2-5; D gene ambiguous. V was clipped by 1 base and J by 3 bases, with 9 bases between them. The germline gives CDR1 SGHAT, CDR2 FQDESV (reference sequence). The CDR3 is 14 residues long. This CDR3 reads CASSLVGTKETQYF. CDR3 in DNA: TGTGCCAGCAGCTTAGTAGGAACAAAAGAGACCCAGTACTTC.

V is TRBV20-1 and J is TRBJ2-1, with a weak D call TRBD2 (6 bases). V was pared by 3 bases and J by 8 bases, with 11 bases between. The germline V gene encodes CDR1 DFQATT and CDR2 SNEGSKA (reference sequence). There are 12 residues in the CDR3. This CDR3 is CSARRSGDEQFF. CDR3 in DNA: TGCAGTGCTAGGCGGTCGGGGGATGAGCAGTTCTTC.

The gene calls are TRBV20-1 and TRBJ2-3, with D unclear. This CDR3 has 16 amino acids. The germline CDR1 and CDR2 sequences are DFQATT and SNEGSKA (reference sequence). Between the trimmed V and J ends, which lost 0 bases and 2 bases, there was a span of 15 bases. The CDR3 nucleotides are TGCAGTGCTAGAGATCCGGTCGAAGGGTACACAGATACGCAGTATTTT. Its translation: CSARDPVEGYTDTQYF.

The chain couples TRBV7-6 to TRBJ2-3; D is possibly TRBD2 (5 bases). This CDR3 is 13 amino acids long. V was shortened by 7 bases and J by 5 bases, with 13 bases between the two germline ends. Looked up from germline, CDR1 is SGHVS and CDR2 is FNYEAQ. CDR3 DNA sequence: TGTGCCAGCACAACCCCGGCGGGAGATACGCAGTATTTT. It is translated as CASTTPAGDTQYF.

A few counts support this clonotype. CDR3 DNA: TGTGCCAGCAGTGACTCGAATCACTATGGCTACACCTTC. Translating it yields CASSDSNHYGYTF. The genes are TRBV6-4 and TRBJ1-2, with D uncertain. V lost 0 bases and J 3 bases, leaving 5 bases between the germline ends. This CDR3 contains 13 residues. Germline V CDR1 and CDR2: MRHNA, SNTAGT.

The chain uses TRBV7-2 and TRBJ1-2; D is unresolved. V lost 1 base and J 11 bases, leaving 11 bases between the germline ends. The CDR3 is 12 amino acids. The germline V gene has CDR1 SGHTA and CDR2 FQGNSA. Here the CDR3 DNA reads TGTGCCAGCAGCTTAGATTTTTGGGGTTACACCTTC. This gives the protein CASSLDFWGYTF.

The chain has TRBV7-2 and TRBJ2-5, with 9 bases aligning to TRBD1. The germline V gene encodes CDR1 SGHTA and CDR2 FQGNSA. This CDR3 is 17 amino acids long. The V gene end was trimmed by 4 bases and the J gene end by 3 bases; junction bases not matched to a gene: 12. Here the CDR3 DNA reads TGTGCCAGCAGCTGGGGGGGGACAGGGAGGAGGAAAGAGACCCAGTACTTC. Protein sequence: CASSWGGTGRRKETQYF. The whole variable domain, filled in from reference TRBV7-2 and TRBJ2-5, reads GAGVSQSPSNKVTEKGKDVELRCDPISGHTALYWYRQSLGQGLEFLIYFQGNSAPDKSGLPSDRFSAERTGGSVSTLTIQRTQQEDSAVYLCASSWGGTGRRKETQYFGPGTRLLVL.

As concerns this clonotype: A much larger clone sits a single nucleotide away, making a read error possible. The rearrangement uses TRBV7-2 and TRBJ2-3; 11 positions match TRBD2. The CDR3 length is 16 residues. The germline V gene encodes CDR1 SGHTA and CDR2 FQGNSA. J was trimmed by 0 bases and V by 3 bases; bases with no gene match: 2. CDR3 sequence reads: CASSFSGGASTDTQYF. As DNA, the CDR3 is TGTGCCAGCAGCTTTAGCGGGGGGGCTAGCACAGATACGCAGTATTTT.

V usage is TRBV27 and J usage is TRBJ2-5; the D gene is possibly TRBD2 (6 bases). V was trimmed by 4 bases and J by 11 bases, leaving 20 bases between them. CDR3 length: 14 amino acids. Germline V CDR1 and CDR2: MNHEY, SMNVEV (reference sequence). CDR3 amino acids: CASSSRDGGLEQYF. In DNA, the CDR3 is TGTGCCAGCAGTTCACGGGACGGGGGTTTGGAGCAGTACTTC.

The chain recombines TRBV7-2 with TRBJ2-4; TRBD1 matches 9 bases. The J call may be incorrect, as the DNA end agrees better with TRBJ2-5. The germline V gene has CDR1 SGHTA and CDR2 FQGNSA. The CDR3 has 16 residues. This CDR3 is CASSLLTGGGQETQYF. The CDR3 nucleotides read TGTGCCAGCAGCTTATTGACAGGGGGTGGGCAAGAGACCCAGTACTTC.

The rearrangement uses TRBV20-1 and TRBJ1-2; 7 bases align to TRBD1. The CDR3 is 13 residues long. Germline CDR1 is DFQATT and CDR2 is SNEGSKA (reference sequence). V shed 4 bases and J 2 bases; nucleotides not matched to a gene: 4. As DNA, the CDR3 is TGCAGTGCTAACCGGGACAGCAACTATGGCTACACCTTC. This gives the protein CSANRDSNYGYTF.

The V gene is TRBV12-3 or TRBV12-4, the J gene TRBJ2-3, with 14 bases aligning to TRBD2. V lost 4 bases, J lost 5 bases, and 14 bases stayed unmatched. The length of the CDR3 is 19 residues. The CDR3 nucleotides read TGTGCCAGCAGTTCCCGATGGGGACTAGCGGGAGAGGAGGGAGATACGCAGTATTTT. It translates to CASSSRWGLAGEEGDTQYF.

This clonotype was counted at least ten times. The junction departs from germline at one end; a sequencing error may be responsible. The chain employs TRBV4-1 and TRBJ2-7, with 8 bases aligning to TRBD1. The CDR3 is made up of 15 amino acids. In germline, CDR1 is MGHRA, CDR2 YSYEKL. DNA for the CDR3: TGTGCCAGCAGCCGCACAGGGGGGAGCTCCTACGAGCAGTACTTC. It codes for CASSRTGGSSYEQYF.

This chain links TRBV6-2 or TRBV6-3 with TRBJ2-4; a possible D gene is TRBD2 (6 bases). The CDR3 extends over 12 amino acids. Germline V CDR1 and CDR2: MNHEY, SVGEGT. The germline V and J ends were trimmed by 2 bases and 15 bases, with 14 bases remaining between them. The CDR3 DNA reads TGTGCCAGCAGTTACAAGCGACTAGGAATGTACTTC. It specifies CASSYKRLGMYF.

The chain joins TRBV5-1 to TRBJ2-7; TRBD1 agrees at 7 bases. Germline CDR1 and CDR2: SGHRS and YFSETQ. The CDR3 contains 15 residues. The ends lost 3 bases at V and 2 bases at J; junction bases unmatched: 8. CDR3 nucleotide sequence: TGCGCCAGCAGCTGGGGACAGACCTCAACCTACGAGCAGTACTTC. This sequence encodes CASSWGQTSTYEQYF. Full variable domain (missing parts from reference TRBV5-1 and TRBJ2-7): KAGVTQTPRYLIKTRGQQVTLSCSPISGHRSVSWYQQTPGQGLQFLFEYFSETQRNKGNFPGRFSGRQFSNSRSEMNVSTLELGDSALYLCASSWGQTSTYEQYFGPGTRLTVT.

The chain couples TRBV20-1 to TRBJ2-1; 9 bases are a match to TRBD2. The CDR3 has 14 amino acids. The V segment lost 4 bases and the J segment 13 bases; nucleotides outside the gene matches: 14. In germline, CDR1 is DFQATT, CDR2 SNEGSKA (reference sequence). CDR3 sequence reads: CSATESGGIETQFF. The CDR3 DNA reads TGCAGTGCTACTGAGAGCGGGGGGATTGAGACCCAGTTCTTC.

The rearrangement links TRBV5-1 to TRBJ2-1; 11 nucleotides line up with TRBD2. The V gene end was trimmed by 1 base and the J gene end by 5 bases; junction bases not matched to a gene: 5. This CDR3 region has 16 residues. CDR1 and CDR2 (germline): SGHRS, YFSETQ. The DNA of the CDR3 is TGCGCCAGCAGCTTGTTACTAGCGGGGGACAACAATGAGCAGTTCTTC. Residues: CASSLLLAGDNNEQFF.